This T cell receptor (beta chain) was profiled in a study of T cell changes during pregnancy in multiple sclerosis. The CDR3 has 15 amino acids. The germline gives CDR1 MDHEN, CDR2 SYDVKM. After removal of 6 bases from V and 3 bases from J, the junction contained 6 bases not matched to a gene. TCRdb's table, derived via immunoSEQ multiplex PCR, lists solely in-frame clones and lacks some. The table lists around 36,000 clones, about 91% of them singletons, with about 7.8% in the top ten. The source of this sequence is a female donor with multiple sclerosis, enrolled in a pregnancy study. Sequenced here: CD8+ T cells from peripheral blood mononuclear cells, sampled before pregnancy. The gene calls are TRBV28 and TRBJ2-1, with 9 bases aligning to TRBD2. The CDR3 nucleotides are TGTGCCAGCAGGCTCGGGACTAGCCGCTACAATGAGCAGTTCTTC. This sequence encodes CASRLGTSRYNEQFF.